These 16 T cell receptor beta chains were sequenced from one sample in a study of response to subunit inactivated influenza vaccine. TCRdb processed the RT-PCR reads anew with MiXCR; each CDR3 protein has one entry. Altogether 650,000 to 800,000 distinct CDR3 sequences are present, approximately 15% being singletons, with the ten largest covering around 7%. The starting material was PBMCs from blood, obtained approximately 15 days before vaccination. The receptor source for this set is a man aged 50 or older who received an inactivated influenza vaccine.

This clonotype was found a few times. The rearrangement links TRBV3-1 to TRBJ2-1; TRBD2 agrees at 14 bases. J lost 8 bases, V lost 4 bases, and 4 bases had no gene match. The CDR3 runs to 15 residues. Germline CDR1 and CDR2: LGHDT and YNNKEL (reference sequence). The chain's CDR3 is CASSPGLAGADEQFF. CDR3 DNA: TGTGCCAGCAGCCCGGGACTAGCGGGAGCGGATGAGCAGTTCTTC.

The chain links TRBV29-1 to TRBJ1-1, with 7 bases that match TRBD1. Germline V CDR1 and CDR2: SQVTM, ANQGSEA. V trimming: 6 bases; J trimming: 6 bases; junction bases outside the gene matches: 7. CDR3 length equals 12 residues. For the CDR3, the DNA is TGCAGCGTGAACAGGGGTGAGTCTGAAGCTTTCTTT. As protein: CSVNRGESEAFF.

In its sample, this clonotype was seen a few times. The chain links TRBV10-3 to TRBJ1-1; maybe TRBD1 (5 bases). The germline V and J ends were trimmed by 3 bases and 5 bases, with 13 bases remaining between them. The CDR3 is 14 amino acids. Germline V gene sequence: CDR1 ENHRY, CDR2 SYGVKD. CDR3 amino acids: CAISDPGRETEAFF. For the CDR3, the DNA is TGTGCCATCAGTGACCCGGGGCGCGAGACTGAAGCTTTCTTT.

The chain recombines TRBV10-1 with TRBJ2-3; D tentatively reads TRBD1 or TRBD2 (7 bases each). Deletions cut 6 bases from V and 3 bases from J, with 16 bases between. CDR3 size: 15 residues. Germline V gene lookup returns CDR1 WNHNN and CDR2 SYGVQD (reference sequence). This chain's CDR3 is CASSPRQGGTDTQYF. DNA for the CDR3: TGCGCCAGCAGCCCAAGACAGGGAGGGACAGATACGCAGTATTTT.

This chain uses TRBV15 with TRBJ2-2; a weak D match, TRBD2 (5 bases). The CDR3 spans 14 residues. In germline, CDR1 is LNHNV, CDR2 YYDKDF (reference sequence). Trimming took 5 bases from V and 8 from J, leaving 15 bases between them. CDR3 sequence reads: CATSPDLGPGELFF. The CDR3 DNA is TGTGCCACCAGCCCGGACTTAGGTCCTGGGGAGCTGTTTTTT.

This rearrangement joins TRBV12-3 or TRBV12-4 to TRBJ2-1; the D call may be TRBD1 or TRBD2 (5 bases each). Trimming shortened V by 6 bases and J by 10 bases, and 16 bases separated the two germline ends. The CDR3 spans 13 residues. The DNA for the CDR3 is TGTGCCAGCAGGAGGGACCTGCCATTAGAGCAGTTCTTC. This sequence encodes CASRRDLPLEQFF.

This chain uses TRBV6-2 or TRBV6-3 with TRBJ2-1; 13 bases match TRBD2. Trimming at V came to 7 bases and at J to 9 bases, leaving 18 bases not matched to a gene. The germline gives CDR1 MNHEY, CDR2 SVGEGT. The CDR3 is 18 amino acids. CDR3 sequence (DNA): TGTGCCAGCACCCTACATGACCCGGGACTAGCGGGGAAGACTGAGCAGTTCTTC. Translating it yields CASTLHDPGLAGKTEQFF.

This clonotype was recorded at least ten times. Here the CDR3 reads CASTLVPTDTQYF. The CDR3 DNA reads TGTGCCAGCACCCTGGTCCCTACTGATACGCAGTATTTT. The chain couples TRBV12-3 or TRBV12-4 to TRBJ2-3; the D is unclear. Trimming removed 7 bases at V and 6 bases at J, with 14 bases between. CDR3 length: 13 amino acids.

This chain links TRBV11-2 with TRBJ1-5; no reliable D call. The CDR3 totals 12 residues. V lost 1 base and J 7 bases, leaving 5 bases between the germline ends. Germline V lookup: CDR1 SGHAT, CDR2 FQNNGV. This chain's CDR3 is CASSLVAQPQHF. The CDR3 DNA is TGTGCCAGCAGCTTAGTGGCCCAGCCCCAGCATTTT. Full variable domain (rest looked up from reference TRBV11-2 and TRBJ1-5): EAGVAQSPRYKIIEKRQSVAFWCNPISGHATLYWYQQILGQGPKLLIQFQNNGVVDDSQLPKDRFSAERLKGVDSTLKIQPAKLEDSAVYLCASSLVAQPQHFGDGTRLSIL.

This clonotype occurred a few times. The rearrangement uses TRBV18 and TRBJ2-7; a weak D match, TRBD1 (5 bases). This CDR3 is built from 14 residues. Germline V gene sequence: CDR1 KGHSH, CDR2 LQKENI. The V end lost 3 bases, the J end lost 6 bases, and 15 bases lay between the germline ends. The DNA of the CDR3 is TGTGCCAGCTCACCCCCCGCTAGGGGTCGCGAGCAGTACTTC. This encodes CASSPPARGREQYF.

Only a few counts were recorded for this clonotype. The chain couples TRBV7-2 to TRBJ2-3; D remains ambiguous. Germline V gene data show CDR1 as SGHTA and CDR2 as FQGNSA. The CDR3 is made up of 18 amino acids. With 1 base removed from V and 0 bases from J, the gap between germline ends came to 17 bases. DNA for the CDR3: TGTGCCAGCAGCTTAGTCGCTTCTGGGCGACCTAGCACAGATACGCAGTATTTT. Its protein is CASSLVASGRPSTDTQYF. The variable domain in full, with the rest retrieved from reference TRBV7-2 and TRBJ2-3, is GAGVSQSPSNKVTEKGKDVELRCDPISGHTALYWYRQSLGQGLEFLIYFQGNSAPDKSGLPSDRFSAERTGGSVSTLTIQRTQQEDSAVYLCASSLVASGRPSTDTQYFGPGTRLTVL.

The chain joins TRBV9 to TRBJ2-1; 10 nucleotides line up with TRBD2. Germline V gives CDR1 SGDLS, CDR2 YYNGEE. J lost 7 bases, V lost 0 bases, and 7 bases had no gene match. The CDR3 consists of 16 residues. CDR3 loop: CASSVGATSGLNEQFF. Here the CDR3 DNA reads TGTGCCAGCAGCGTAGGGGCGACTAGCGGGTTGAATGAGCAGTTCTTC.

This clonotype showed up many times. The chain employs TRBV12-3 or TRBV12-4 and TRBJ2-7, with D hard to call. CDR3 length: 11 residues. The V and J ends lost 8 bases and 5 bases respectively, with 10 bases between them. This chain's CDR3 is CASSGTDEQYF. CDR3 DNA sequence: TGTGCCAGCTCCGGTACCGACGAGCAGTACTTC.

The J gene is TRBJ1-2, the V gene TRBV12-3 or TRBV12-4; D remains ambiguous. The length of the CDR3 is 13 residues. Trimming left V 6 bases short and J 5 bases short, with 13 bases between. The CDR3 protein is CASSPQAFYGYTF. CDR3 bases: TGTGCCAGCAGCCCCCAGGCCTTTTATGGCTACACCTTC.

This clonotype occurred many times. This rearrangement joins TRBV5-1 to TRBJ1-6, with 8 bases lining up with TRBD1. Per germline, CDR1 SGHRS and CDR2 YFSETQ. J gave up 7 bases and V 2 bases, and 8 bases lay outside the gene matches. This CDR3 is 16 amino acids long. The chain's CDR3 is CASSFSAGTGNSPLHF. The DNA of the CDR3 is TGCGCCAGCAGCTTTTCGGCCGGGACAGGAAATTCACCCCTCCACTTT. The entire variable domain, with the rest obtained from reference TRBV5-1 and TRBJ1-6, is as follows: KAGVTQTPRYLIKTRGQQVTLSCSPISGHRSVSWYQQTPGQGLQFLFEYFSETQRNKGNFPGRFSGRQFSNSRSEMNVSTLELGDSALYLCASSFSAGTGNSPLHFGNGTRLTVT.

The chain employs TRBV6-2 or TRBV6-3 and TRBJ2-7; D remains unclear. This CDR3 contains 15 residues. Per the germline V gene, CDR1 is MNHEY and CDR2 is SVGEGT. Trimming pared 7 bases from V and 0 bases from J, leaving 16 bases between. Written as DNA, the CDR3 is TGTGCCAGCACTCGAGACTCGTCCAGCTCCTACGAGCAGTACTTC. It codes for CASTRDSSSSYEQYF.